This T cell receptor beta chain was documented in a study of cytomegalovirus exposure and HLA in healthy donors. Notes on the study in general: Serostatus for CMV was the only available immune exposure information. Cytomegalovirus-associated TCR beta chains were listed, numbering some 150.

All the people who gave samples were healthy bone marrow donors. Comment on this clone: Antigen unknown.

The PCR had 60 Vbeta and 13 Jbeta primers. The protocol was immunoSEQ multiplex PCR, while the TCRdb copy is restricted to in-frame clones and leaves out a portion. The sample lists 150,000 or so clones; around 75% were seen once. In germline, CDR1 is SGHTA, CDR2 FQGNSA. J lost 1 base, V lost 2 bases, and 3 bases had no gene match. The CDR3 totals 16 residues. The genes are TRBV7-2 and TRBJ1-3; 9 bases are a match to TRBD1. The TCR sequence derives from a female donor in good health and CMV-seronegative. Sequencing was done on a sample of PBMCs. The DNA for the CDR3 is TGTGCCAGCAGCTTACAGACAGGGGGATCTGGAAACACCATATATTTT. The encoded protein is CASSLQTGGSGNTIYF.